This T cell receptor (beta chain) is from a study of patients and donors after allogeneic stem cell transplantation. Via MiXCR, TCRdb re-called the RT-PCR reads, giving one row per CDR3 protein. The table includes approximately 150,000 distinct CDR3 sequences, around 28% detected once. This CDR3 is built from 12 residues. Germline V gene sequence: CDR1 SGHRS, CDR2 YFSETQ. V was trimmed by 0 bases and J by 8 bases, leaving 8 bases between them. This clonotype was seen ten or more times. The chain is built from TRBV5-1 and TRBJ1-2; possibly TRBD1 for D (5 bases). Sequenced material: blood, either unsorted or a sorted T cell fraction (not recorded which). This clonotype was sampled from a human donor who was either an allogeneic HSCT recipient or a stem cell or donor lymphocyte infusion donor (not recorded which). It is not recorded whose cells these are; they may come from a transplant donor. As DNA, the CDR3 is TGCGCCAGCAGCTTGGACAGGCACGGCTACACCTTC. Encoded protein: CASSLDRHGYTF.